These 27 T cell receptor beta chains originate from one sample sequenced in a study of T cell repertoires in cytomegalovirus infection. From the reads, TCRdb called clonotypes with MiXCR, one entry per CDR3 protein. The repertoire holds a few hundred thousand distinct CDR3 sequences, about 13% seen once, with 8.5% to 9% in the top ten. Sample: PBMCs. These receptors originate from a human donor in good health (CMV status not recorded). Some clones in this sample may be carry-over from other donors' samples.

This clonotype was observed a handful of times. The chain recombines TRBV29-1 with TRBJ1-6, with 12 bases aligning to TRBD1. V gave up 5 bases and J gave up 6 bases; unmatched junction bases: 8. The CDR3 runs to 16 residues. From germline, CDR1 is SQVTM and CDR2 ANQGSEA. The CDR3, as DNA: TGCAGCGTTCGGGACAGGGGGCCGGGTGGTAATTCACCCCTCCACTTT. This encodes CSVRDRGPGGNSPLHF.

This clonotype was counted at least ten times. The chain carries TRBV7-2 and TRBJ2-6; no clear D. Germline CDR1 reads SGHTA; CDR2 reads FQGNSA. Trimming left V 6 bases short and J 2 bases short, with 5 bases between. CDR3 length: 13 residues. The CDR3 DNA reads TGTGCCAGCAGTTCGACTGGGGCCAACGTCCTGACTTTC. Translating it yields CASSSTGANVLTF.

This clonotype turned up a few times. The chain combines TRBV20-1 with TRBJ1-2, with D possibly TRBD1 on 5 matching bases. CDR3 length: 12 amino acids. The V end lost 6 bases, the J end lost 4 bases, and 12 bases lay between the germline ends. Germline V gene lookup returns CDR1 DFQATT and CDR2 SNEGSKA (reference sequence). The CDR3 loop is CSAKKGLYGYTF. In DNA, the CDR3 is TGCAGTGCAAAAAAGGGGCTCTATGGCTACACCTTC.

This clonotype occurred a few times. This rearrangement joins TRBV28 to TRBJ1-5; TRBD1 matches at 9 bases. The germline V gene has CDR1 MDHEN and CDR2 SYDVKM. The CDR3 is made up of 13 amino acids. V gave up 6 bases and J gave up 8 bases; unmatched junction bases: 5. CDR3 bases: TGTGCCAGCAGGGGGACAGGGTTTGAGCCCCAGCATTTT. As protein: CASRGTGFEPQHF. Full variable domain (outside the CDR3, taken from reference TRBV28 and TRBJ1-5): DVKVTQSSRYLVKRTGEKVFLECVQDMDHENMFWYRQDPGLGLRLIYFSYDVKMKEKGDIPEGYSVSREKKERFSLILESASTNQTSMYLCASRGTGFEPQHFGDGTRLSIL.

This chain connects TRBV6-2 or TRBV6-3 to TRBJ2-7, with 8 bases that match TRBD1. Germline V lookup: CDR1 MNHEY, CDR2 SVGEGT. Trimming cost V 0 bases and J 5 bases; bases outside gene matches: 9. The CDR3 runs 16 residues. CDR3 sequence reads: CASSYSPRTGLDEQYF. For the CDR3, the DNA is TGTGCCAGCAGTTACTCCCCACGGACAGGGCTCGACGAGCAGTACTTC.

This clonotype occurred many times. This chain links TRBV7-2 with TRBJ1-3; D not certain. This CDR3 is 16 amino acids long. The V gene's germline CDR1 is SGHTA and CDR2 FQGNSA. Trimming shortened V by 1 base and J by 0 bases, and 10 bases separated the two germline ends. CDR3 sequence (DNA): TGTGCCAGCAGCTTAGGAGGTCAGCTCTCTGGAAACACCATATATTTT. Translating gives CASSLGGQLSGNTIYF.

In its sample, this clonotype was seen a few times. This rearrangement joins TRBV28 to TRBJ2-7, with 9 bases lining up with TRBD1. J lost 1 base, V lost 7 bases, and 5 bases had no gene match. CDR3 length: 14 amino acids. Germline V gene sequence: CDR1 MDHEN, CDR2 SYDVKM. For the CDR3, the DNA is TGTGCCAGCACAGGACAGGGGTGGTCCTACGAGCAGTACTTC. This gives the protein CASTGQGWSYEQYF. The full variable domain, its missing parts supplied by reference TRBV28 and TRBJ2-7, is DVKVTQSSRYLVKRTGEKVFLECVQDMDHENMFWYRQDPGLGLRLIYFSYDVKMKEKGDIPEGYSVSREKKERFSLILESASTNQTSMYLCASTGQGWSYEQYFGPGTRLTVT.

This clonotype was observed a few times. The chain carries TRBV29-1 and TRBJ2-7; the D call may be TRBD1 or TRBD2 (5 bases each). This CDR3 spans 14 amino acids. The germline CDR1 and CDR2 sequences are SQVTM and ANQGSEA. Trimming pared 6 bases from V and 0 bases from J, leaving 15 bases between. This chain's CDR3 is CSVIRDHSSYEQYF. CDR3 coding DNA: TGCAGCGTGATCCGGGACCACAGCTCCTACGAGCAGTACTTC.

This clonotype was counted ten times or more. The chain has TRBV7-3 and TRBJ2-1; 8 bases map to TRBD2. The V gene's germline CDR1 is SGHTA and CDR2 FQGTGA. This CDR3 is built from 17 residues. V trimming: 5 bases; J trimming: 4 bases; junction bases outside the gene matches: 13. In DNA, the CDR3 is TGTGCCAGCAGCCCGGGATGGGTAACGGGAGGGTACAATGAGCAGTTCTTC. This gives the protein CASSPGWVTGGYNEQFF.

This clonotype was counted ten times or more. This sequence joins TRBV12-3 or TRBV12-4 and TRBJ2-1; 8 nucleotides match TRBD2. Trimming cost V 3 bases and J 9 bases; bases outside gene matches: 7. The length of the CDR3 is 14 residues. The CDR3 nucleotides read TGTGCCAGCAGTTTCTCGGGACTAGGTGTTGAGCAGTTCTTC. It specifies CASSFSGLGVEQFF.

This clonotype has ten or more counts. This sequence joins TRBV28 and TRBJ2-6; tentatively, D is TRBD2 (5 bases). V lost 8 bases and J 0 bases, leaving 11 bases between the germline ends. Germline lookup yields CDR1 MDHEN and CDR2 SYDVKM. The CDR3 is made up of 15 amino acids. The CDR3 protein is CASGLGSSGANVLTF. The DNA of the CDR3 is TGTGCCAGCGGCCTTGGGAGCTCTGGGGCCAACGTCCTGACTTTC.

This clonotype was recorded many times. This rearrangement joins TRBV7-3 to TRBJ2-5; 9 bases are shared with TRBD1. Germline V gene sequence: CDR1 SGHTA, CDR2 FQGTGA. Trimming took 5 bases from V and 4 from J; bases not matched to a gene: 11. This CDR3 is 16 amino acids long. The DNA for the CDR3 is TGTGCCAGCAGCCCCGGGACAGGGTCACTGCGAGAGACCCAGTACTTC. Protein: CASSPGTGSLRETQYF.

The chain joins TRBV13 to TRBJ2-1, with D uncertain. Germline lookup yields CDR1 PRHDT and CDR2 FYEKMQ (reference sequence). Deletions cut 4 bases from V and 9 bases from J, with 19 bases between. The CDR3 runs 15 residues. The CDR3 spells CASSSPYSTKLEQFF. The DNA of the CDR3 is TGTGCCAGCAGCTCCCCCTACTCCACGAAACTTGAGCAGTTCTTC.

Many counts were recorded for this clonotype. The V and J genes are TRBV19 and TRBJ1-1, with 8 bases matching TRBD1. The CDR3 has 12 residues. V was pared by 5 bases and J by 4 bases, with 0 bases of the junction left unmatched. CDR1 is LNHDA and CDR2 is SQIVND in the germline V gene (reference sequence). This CDR3 reads CASSQGATEAFF. The CDR3 DNA sequence: TGTGCCAGTAGTCAGGGGGCCACTGAAGCTTTCTTT.

This clonotype has at least ten counts. The chain is built from TRBV11-3 and TRBJ2-1, with 7 nucleotides matching TRBD2. The V gene end was trimmed by 5 bases and the J gene end by 0 bases; junction bases not matched to a gene: 10. The CDR3 is 17 residues long. Germline values: CDR1 SGHNT, CDR2 YENEEA. CDR3 residues: CASSPSGGSLSYNEQFF. The CDR3 bases are TGTGCCAGCAGCCCTTCTGGCGGGAGCCTCTCCTACAATGAGCAGTTCTTC.

This clonotype came up once. V usage is TRBV27 and J usage is TRBJ1-1, with TRBD1 as a possible D gene (6 bases). The germline gives CDR1 MNHEY, CDR2 SMNVEV (reference sequence). The CDR3 consists of 14 residues. Between the trimmed V and J ends, which lost 3 bases and 6 bases, there was a span of 14 bases. CDR3 sequence reads: CASSLGAQFAEAFF. For the CDR3, the DNA is TGTGCCAGCAGTTTGGGGGCCCAGTTCGCTGAAGCTTTCTTT.

V usage is TRBV18 and J usage is TRBJ2-5; D is ambiguous. There are 15 residues in the CDR3. Trimming removed 1 base at V and 2 bases at J, with 11 bases between. Germline CDR1 reads KGHSH; CDR2 reads LQKENI. In DNA form, the CDR3 reads TGTGCCAGCTCACCACGGAACGGTCTTCAAGAGACCCAGTACTTC. It is translated as CASSPRNGLQETQYF.

There are a few counts of this clonotype. The rearrangement joins TRBV29-1 to TRBJ2-7; TRBD2 is a possible D gene (5 bases). The CDR3 contains 12 residues. V gave up 6 bases and J gave up 5 bases, with 14 bases separating them. Germline CDR1 is SQVTM and CDR2 is ANQGSEA. The DNA for the CDR3 is TGCAGCGTCGCCCGGGAAAATCACGAGCAGTACTTC. It codes for CSVARENHEQYF.

This clonotype showed up many times. V and J are TRBV7-2 and TRBJ2-3; maybe TRBD2 (6 bases). Germline V CDR1 and CDR2: SGHTA, FQGNSA. This CDR3 is built from 17 residues. Trimming took 1 base from V and 4 from J, leaving 18 bases between them. CDR3 sequence (DNA): TGTGCCAGCAGCTTAGTGGTTAGCGGCTCCGGCGCAGATACGCAGTATTTT. It codes for CASSLVVSGSGADTQYF.

CDR3 nucleotides: TGTGCCAGCGGGTGGGGGGACAGGGGTGGCTACACCTTC. It yields the protein CASGWGDRGGYTF. The chain joins TRBV28 to TRBJ1-2, with 10 nucleotides matching TRBD1. Germline CDR1 reads MDHEN; CDR2 reads SYDVKM. Germline trimming cut 8 bases from V and 7 bases from J; bases unmatched to any gene: 7. The CDR3 is 13 residues long.

The J gene is TRBJ1-1, the V gene TRBV28; no reliable D call. This CDR3 has 16 amino acids. Germline CDR1 MDHEN, CDR2 SYDVKM. Trimming cost V 6 bases and J 3 bases, with 20 bases left between them. The CDR3 region is CASSPISGPGDTEAFF. The CDR3 nucleotides are TGTGCCAGCAGCCCCATCAGTGGCCCCGGGGACACTGAAGCTTTCTTT.

This clonotype has a count of ten or more. V usage is TRBV25-1 and J usage is TRBJ1-4; TRBD1 agrees at 8 bases. The CDR3 runs 17 residues. Trimming cost V 1 base and J 7 bases; bases outside gene matches: 11. Germline CDR1 is MGHDK and CDR2 is SYGVNS. The CDR3 bases are TGTGCCAGCAGTGAATCCCGTACGGACAGGGCTAGTGAAAAACTGTTTTTT. Amino acids: CASSESRTDRASEKLFF.

This clonotype was detected ten times or more. V is TRBV20-1 and J is TRBJ1-1; the D is unclear. The CDR3 extends over 15 amino acids. Germline V gene lookup returns CDR1 DFQATT and CDR2 SNEGSKA (reference sequence). V shed 2 bases and J shed 1 base, with 14 bases lying between them. The CDR3 region is CSARKGIDQNTEAFF. The CDR3 DNA sequence: TGCAGTGCTAGAAAAGGTATAGATCAGAACACTGAAGCTTTCTTT.

This clonotype has ten or more counts. This sequence joins TRBV28 and TRBJ1-5; a possible D gene is TRBD1 (6 bases). Trimming took 3 bases from V and 2 from J, leaving 11 bases between them. The V gene's germline CDR1 is MDHEN and CDR2 SYDVKM. The CDR3 loop spans 15 amino acids. Written as DNA, the CDR3 is TGTGCCAGCAGTTTTACGGGGGCCGGCAATCAGCCCCAGCATTTT. Translating gives CASSFTGAGNQPQHF. Using reference TRBV28 and TRBJ1-5 for the parts outside the CDR3, the full variable domain is DVKVTQSSRYLVKRTGEKVFLECVQDMDHENMFWYRQDPGLGLRLIYFSYDVKMKEKGDIPEGYSVSREKKERFSLILESASTNQTSMYLCASSFTGAGNQPQHFGDGTRLSIL.

This clonotype was picked up many times. The V call is TRBV7-9, the J call TRBJ2-7, with D possibly matching TRBD2 (5 bases). Deletions cut 5 bases from V and 3 bases from J, with 11 bases between. Per the germline V gene, CDR1 is SEHNR and CDR2 is FQNEAQ (reference sequence). The CDR3 is made up of 13 amino acids. The DNA of the CDR3 is TGTGCCAGCAGCCCACCGGGGTTCTACGAGCAGTACTTC. Translating gives CASSPPGFYEQYF. Complete variable domain (other parts from reference TRBV7-9 and TRBJ2-7): DTGVSQNPRHKITKRGQNVTFRCDPISEHNRLYWYRQTLGQGPEFLTYFQNEAQLEKSRLLSDRFSAERPKGSFSTLEIQRTEQGDSAMYLCASSPPGFYEQYFGPGTRLTVT.

V and J are TRBV29-1 and TRBJ2-2; D ambiguous. The V end was cut by 5 bases, the J end by 7 bases, with 11 bases between. The V gene's germline CDR1 is SQVTM and CDR2 ANQGSEA. The CDR3 consists of 12 residues. As DNA, the CDR3 is TGCAGCGTTCTTAACACGGGCGGGGAGCTGTTTTTT. This codes for CSVLNTGGELFF.

In this sample, this clonotype turned up a few times. CDR3 sequence reads: CSALDRPNPNRFNEQFF. CDR3 DNA: TGCAGTGCTTTGGACAGACCTAACCCCAACAGGTTCAATGAGCAGTTCTTC. The V call is TRBV20-1, the J call TRBJ2-1; possibly TRBD1 for D (6 bases). This CDR3 spans 17 amino acids. CDR1 and CDR2 (germline): DFQATT, SNEGSKA (reference sequence). V was pared by 5 bases and J by 6 bases, with 26 bases between.